Included here is one TCR beta chain sequence, with context. The target antigen is unknown. The data were obtained in a study of cytotoxic CD8 clonotypes in ibrutinib-treated CLL. Study as a whole: Partial responses numbered around 24 and complete responses 2; after a median about 68 months, 14 stayed remitted and about 12 progressed.

Whole-study findings and limits: Treatment saw public clonotypes, which were uncommon, either contract or stay stable. Clonality increased at ibrutinib response, then returned toward baseline at progression.

Here immunoSEQ multiplex PCR was the method, and the copy in TCRdb shows in-frame clones only, minus some. The table records a few hundred thousand clones, roughly 80% of them present only once. The sequence was collected from a human donor with chronic lymphocytic leukemia. Source: PBMCs, taken before ibrutinib treatment.

The CDR3 is CASRQGGIYGYTF. CDR3 nucleotide sequence: TGTGCCAGCCGACAGGGTGGAATCTATGGCTACACCTTC. V gene TRBV13 combines with J gene TRBJ1-2, with 7 bases fitting TRBD1. Germline assignment: CDR1 PRHDT and CDR2 FYEKMQ (reference sequence). V lost 8 bases to trimming and J lost 4 bases; unmatched junction nucleotides: 7. The CDR3 has 13 residues.